Many counts were recorded for the clone carrying this TCR beta chain. Its antigen is undetermined. The cDNA was produced through 5'RACE with 10-nucleotide random UMIs. TCRdb analysed the 5' RACE reads with MiXCR anew, one entry per CDR3 protein. This sample has 49,000 or so distinct CDR3 sequences; 15% to 20% occur once, and the top ten carry roughly 4%. Unsorted libraries used 2 million PBMCs kept at -80 degrees C. This sample was taken from a study of neurological immune-mediated disorders. Study conclusions and caveats: It was HTLV-1-associated myelopathy that showed the most TCR clonal expansion, while multiple sclerosis showed the least, falling below healthy controls.

Sequences were obtained from PBMCs. The clonotype originates from a man aged 55 to 70 in good health.

The CDR3 protein is CASSLGQGTYGYTF. In nucleotides, the CDR3 is TGCGCCAGCAGCTTGGGACAGGGGACCTATGGCTACACCTTC. J is TRBJ1-2 and V is TRBV5-1; 8 bases agree with TRBD1. The V gene end was trimmed by 0 bases and the J gene end by 4 bases; junction bases not matched to a gene: 2. The CDR3 has 14 amino acids. CDR1 SGHRS and CDR2 YFSETQ come from the germline V gene.